This is a list of T cell receptor beta chains from one sample in a study of shared clonotypes between healthy human individuals. This table comes from immunoSEQ multiplex PCR, and its TCRdb copy is limited to in-frame clones, with some not included. Of around 1.9 million clones in the sample, roughly 93% were seen once. Source material: naive CD8+ T cells from PBMCs. The receptor source for this set is a man between 18 and 35 years old in good health. Some clones in this sample may be carry-over from other donors' samples. The CDR3 runs from the conserved cysteine through the conserved F or W. A D gene is named only where the DNA matches it firmly. Size tells how often a clone was seen (once, few, many) or the class of an expanded clone, and some rows leave it out.

TRBJ2-7 TRBV4-2 . . CASSSPRTGIRGEQYF TGTGCCAGCAGCTCCCCCCGCACTGGGATCCGGGGCGAGCAGTACTTC
TRBJ1-1 TRBV7-9 . . CASSSSSGRDTEAFF TGTGCCAGCAGCTCCTCCTCGGGGAGGGACACTGAAGCTTTCTTT
TRBJ2-7 TRBV28 . . CASSPPGYEQYF TGTGCCAGCAGTCCCCCGGGCTACGAGCAGTACTTC
TRBJ2-7 TRBV6-4 . . CASSAFPGYEQYF TGTGCCAGCAGTGCCTTCCCCGGGTACGAGCAGTACTTC
TRBJ1-1 TRBV5-1 . . CASSLRTASVNTEAFF TGCGCCAGCAGCTTACGGACAGCCAGCGTTAACACTGAAGCTTTCTTT
TRBJ1-1 TRBV27 few . CASSLLGHPEAFF TGTGCCAGCAGTTTACTGGGGCACCCTGAAGCTTTCTTT
TRBJ2-5 TRBV13 . TRBD2 CASSPGVAGEGETQYF TGTGCCAGCAGCCCCGGGGTAGCGGGAGAGGGAGAGACCCAGTACTTC
TRBJ1-2 TRBV12-5 few . CASGLDWVDGYTF TGTGCTAGTGGTTTGGACTGGGTAGACGGCTACACCTTC
TRBJ2-7 TRBV11-2 . . CASSFSRSYEQYF TGTGCCAGCAGCTTCTCACGATCTTACGAGCAGTACTTC
TRBJ2-1 TRBV5-8 . TRBD1 CASGDRGGSYNEQFF TGTGCCAGCGGCGACAGGGGGGGGTCCTACAATGAGCAGTTCTTC
TRBJ2-7 TRBV10-1 . . CASSSTGNSYEQYF TGCGCCAGCAGTTCAACCGGGAACTCCTACGAGCAGTACTTC
TRBJ2-2 TRBV27 . TRBD2 CASSPWGGTNTGELFF TGTGCCAGCAGTCCATGGGGGGGGACGAACACCGGGGAGCTGTTTTTT
TRBJ1-4 TRBV12-5 . . CASAGQLTNEKLFF TGTGCTAGTGCCGGACAGCTAACTAATGAAAAACTGTTTTTT
TRBJ2-3 TRBV7-9 few . CASSHFTDTQYF TGTGCCAGCAGTCACTTCACAGATACGCAGTATTTT
TRBJ2-1 TRBV7-9 . . CASSEPLAYQYNEQFF TGTGCCAGCAGCGAGCCCCTAGCGTACCAGTACAATGAGCAGTTCTTC
TRBJ2-6 TRBV30 . . CAWSVQDFSGANVLTF TGTGCCTGGAGTGTACAAGACTTCTCTGGGGCCAACGTCCTGACTTTC
TRBJ1-2 TRBV5-4 . TRBD1 CASTTGVSGYTF TGTGCCAGCACCACAGGGGTTAGCGGCTACACCTTC
TRBJ2-1 TRBV2 . TRBD1 CASRPPGQGLYNEQFF TGTGCCAGCAGGCCACCGGGACAGGGCCTCTACAATGAGCAGTTCTTC
TRBJ2-1 TRBV28 once TRBD2 CASSFSREDSTYNEQFF TGTGCCAGCAGTTTTTCTCGGGAGGACTCTACCTACAATGAGCAGTTCTTC
TRBJ1-1 TRBV6-5 . . CASSYSIRGNEAFF TGTGCCAGCAGTTACTCGATCAGGGGAAATGAAGCTTTCTTT
TRBJ2-3 TRBV6-5 . TRBD2 CASSYLGEGLDTQYF TGTGCCAGCAGTTACTTGGGGGAGGGCCTAGATACGCAGTATTTT
TRBJ2-7 TRBV4-2 . . CASSPRLGLSYEQYF TGTGCCAGCAGCCCGAGACTAGGACTCTCCTACGAGCAGTACTTC